Shown below are 10 T cell receptor beta chains from a single sample sequenced in a study of cytomegalovirus exposure and HLA in healthy donors (dated by TCRdb to between 2016 and 2019). Library preparation was by the immunoSEQ multiplex PCR assay. The multiplex PCR relied on a mix of 60 forward primers for TCR Vbeta segments and 13 reverse primers for TCR Jbeta segments. TCRdb stores this immuneACCESS table with in-frame sequences only. Part of the clones is absent; in the studies checked, under half of the shortfall reflects unresolved V genes, and no reason is known for the rest. This sample gives 110,000 or so clones in total; around 70% of them show up just once. The ten biggest clones cover around 4.2% of the sample. Sequenced input: PBMCs. The receptors were sampled from a woman between 40 and 50 years old in good health and CMV-seropositive.

There are a few counts of this clone. V gene TRBV7-8 combines with J gene TRBJ1-1, with D possibly matching TRBD1 (5 bases). CDR1 is SGHVS, CDR2 FQNEAQ, per germline. The CDR3 runs to 13 residues. Between the trimmed V and J ends, which lost 1 base and 8 bases, there was a span of 11 bases. CDR3 DNA: TGTGCCAGCAGCTTAGGCGGACAATCGGAAGCTTTCTTT. Translated, it gives CASSLGGQSEAFF.

A few counts support this clone. The chain carries TRBV6-6 and TRBJ1-1; possibly TRBD1 for D (5 bases). Trimming took off 5 bases at V and 0 bases at J, with 10 bases between the two ends. CDR1 is MNHNY, CDR2 SVGAGI, per germline (reference sequence). This CDR3 has 14 residues. CDR3 coding DNA: TGTGCCAGCAGTGTGACAGATATGAACACTGAAGCTTTCTTT. This gives the protein CASSVTDMNTEAFF.

This clone was observed a few times. The chain carries TRBV6-6 and TRBJ1-1; maybe TRBD1 (6 bases). With 7 bases removed from V and 5 bases from J, the gap between germline ends came to 14 bases. CDR1 and CDR2 (germline): MNHNY, SVGAGI (reference sequence). The CDR3 is 13 amino acids. This CDR3 is CASTQGMGTEAFF. The CDR3 DNA sequence: TGTGCCAGCACACAGGGAATGGGGACTGAAGCTTTCTTT.

The V call is TRBV7-8, the J call TRBJ2-7; a weak D match, TRBD2 (5 bases). Deletions cut 3 bases from V and 6 bases from J, with 18 bases between. The CDR3 runs to 15 residues. Germline CDR1 is SGHVS and CDR2 is FQNEAQ. The CDR3 region has the DNA TGTGCCAGCAGCTTGACTGCCGGGGAAAGAGTCGAGCAGTACTTC. Its protein is CASSLTAGERVEQYF.

CDR3 amino acids: CASSPRDLHVDTQYF. CDR3 nucleotides: TGTGCCAGCAGCCCCCGGGACTTACACGTGGATACGCAGTATTTT. The gene calls are TRBV7-9 and TRBJ2-3; D perhaps matches TRBD2 (6 bases). The germline gives CDR1 SEHNR, CDR2 FQNEAQ (reference sequence). The V end lost 5 bases, the J end lost 6 bases, and 18 bases lay between the germline ends. The CDR3 sequence is 15 residues long.

The rearrangement uses TRBV7-8 and TRBJ1-1; 8 nucleotides agree with TRBD1. CDR1 and CDR2 from the germline V gene are SGHVS and FQNEAQ. The CDR3 runs to 14 residues. With V trimmed by 1 base and J by 8 bases, 6 bases remained unmatched. The CDR3 DNA reads as TGTGCCAGCAGCTTAGGCGGACAGGGTACGGAAGCTTTCTTT. This sequence encodes CASSLGGQGTEAFF.

The chain recombines TRBV7-3 with TRBJ1-2; D call uncertain. The V gene lost 5 bases and the J gene lost 4 bases, with 17 bases spanning the gap. Germline CDR1 and CDR2: SGHTA and FQGTGA. The CDR3 length is 15 residues. Written as DNA, the CDR3 is TGTGCCAGCAGCCCAGGTGGAGGAGAGTCCTATGGCTACACCTTC. Amino acids: CASSPGGGESYGYTF.

This clone was detected a few times. The chain joins TRBV5-4 to TRBJ1-1; D gene ambiguous. The CDR3 runs to 13 residues. CDR1 is SGHNT and CDR2 is YYREEE in the germline V gene (reference sequence). V shed 0 bases and J shed 4 bases, with 7 bases lying between them. CDR3 residues: CASSLERVTEAFF. In DNA form, the CDR3 reads TGTGCCAGCAGCTTGGAGAGGGTCACTGAAGCTTTCTTT.

V usage is TRBV18 and J usage is TRBJ1-5; D might be TRBD1 (6 bases). The germline gives CDR1 KGHSH, CDR2 LQKENI. V lost 3 bases and J 0 bases, leaving 12 bases between the germline ends. The CDR3 spans 16 residues. CDR3 sequence (DNA): TGTGCCAGCTCACCTAGACAGGCCTCTAGCAATCAGCCCCAGCATTTT. It yields the protein CASSPRQASSNQPQHF.

The chain combines TRBV7-2 with TRBJ2-5; 7 nucleotides line up with TRBD1. In germline, CDR1 is SGHTA, CDR2 FQGNSA. The CDR3 is made up of 14 amino acids. The J segment lost 5 bases and the V segment lost 5 bases, leaving 8 bases of the junction unmatched. The CDR3 reads CASSPRQGRETQYF. For the CDR3, the DNA is TGTGCCAGCAGCCCCCGACAGGGTAGGGAGACCCAGTACTTC.